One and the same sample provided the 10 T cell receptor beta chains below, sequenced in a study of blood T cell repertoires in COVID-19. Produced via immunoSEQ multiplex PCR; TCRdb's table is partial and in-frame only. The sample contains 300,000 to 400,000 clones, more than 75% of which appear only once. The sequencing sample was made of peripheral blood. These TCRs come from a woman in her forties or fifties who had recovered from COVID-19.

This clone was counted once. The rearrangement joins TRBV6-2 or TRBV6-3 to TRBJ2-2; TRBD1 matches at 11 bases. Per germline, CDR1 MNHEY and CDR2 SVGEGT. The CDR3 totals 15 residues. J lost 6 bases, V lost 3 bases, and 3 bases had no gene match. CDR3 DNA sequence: TGTGCCAGCAGTTATCAGGGACAGGGGGCCGGGGAGCTGTTTTTT. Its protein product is CASSYQGQGAGELFF.

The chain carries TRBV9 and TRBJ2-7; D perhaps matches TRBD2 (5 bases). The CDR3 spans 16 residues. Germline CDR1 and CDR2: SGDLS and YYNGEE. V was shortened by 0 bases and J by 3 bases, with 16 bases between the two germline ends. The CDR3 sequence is CASSVGRGRGHYEQYF. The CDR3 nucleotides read TGTGCCAGCAGCGTAGGGCGAGGGCGAGGCCACTACGAGCAGTACTTC.

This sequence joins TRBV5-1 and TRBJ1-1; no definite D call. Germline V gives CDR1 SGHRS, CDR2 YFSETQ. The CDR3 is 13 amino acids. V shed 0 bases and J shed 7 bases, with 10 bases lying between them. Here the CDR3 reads CASSLGDGREAFF. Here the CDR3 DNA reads TGCGCCAGCAGCTTGGGAGATGGGCGTGAAGCTTTCTTT. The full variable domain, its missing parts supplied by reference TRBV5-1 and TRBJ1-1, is KAGVTQTPRYLIKTRGQQVTLSCSPISGHRSVSWYQQTPGQGLQFLFEYFSETQRNKGNFPGRFSGRQFSNSRSEMNVSTLELGDSALYLCASSLGDGREAFFGQGTRLTVV.

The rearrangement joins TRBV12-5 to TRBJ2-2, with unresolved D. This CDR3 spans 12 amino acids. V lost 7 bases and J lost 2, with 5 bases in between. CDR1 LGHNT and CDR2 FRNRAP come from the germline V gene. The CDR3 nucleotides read TGTGCTAGTGCCTCCAACACCGGGGAGCTGTTTTTT. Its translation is CASASNTGELFF.

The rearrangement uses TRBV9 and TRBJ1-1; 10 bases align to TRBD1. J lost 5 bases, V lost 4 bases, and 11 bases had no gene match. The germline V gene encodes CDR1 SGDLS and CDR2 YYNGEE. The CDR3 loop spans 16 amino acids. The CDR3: CASSPRTGGVGTEAFF. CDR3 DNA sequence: TGTGCCAGCAGCCCTCGGACAGGGGGTGTTGGGACTGAAGCTTTCTTT.

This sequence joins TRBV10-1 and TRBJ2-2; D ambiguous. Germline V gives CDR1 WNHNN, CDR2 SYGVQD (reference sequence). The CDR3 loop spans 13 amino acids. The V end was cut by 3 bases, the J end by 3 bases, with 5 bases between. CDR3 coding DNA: TGCGCCAGCAGTGATTCTTACACCGGGGAGCTGTTTTTT. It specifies CASSDSYTGELFF.

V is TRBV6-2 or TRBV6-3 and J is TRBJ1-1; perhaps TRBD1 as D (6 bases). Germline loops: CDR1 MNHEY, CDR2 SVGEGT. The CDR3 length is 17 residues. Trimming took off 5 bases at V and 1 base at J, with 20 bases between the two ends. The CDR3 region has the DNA TGTGCCAGCAGTGACCGGGACACCCTTTGGCGGAACACTGAAGCTTTCTTT. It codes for CASSDRDTLWRNTEAFF.

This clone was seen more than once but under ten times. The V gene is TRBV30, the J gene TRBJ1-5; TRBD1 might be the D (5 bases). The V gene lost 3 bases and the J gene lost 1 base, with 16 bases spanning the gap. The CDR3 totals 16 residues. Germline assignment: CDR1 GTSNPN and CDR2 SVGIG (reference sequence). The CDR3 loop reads CAWRPPPGRSNQPQHF. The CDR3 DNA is TGTGCCTGGAGGCCCCCTCCAGGGAGGAGCAATCAGCCCCAGCATTTT.

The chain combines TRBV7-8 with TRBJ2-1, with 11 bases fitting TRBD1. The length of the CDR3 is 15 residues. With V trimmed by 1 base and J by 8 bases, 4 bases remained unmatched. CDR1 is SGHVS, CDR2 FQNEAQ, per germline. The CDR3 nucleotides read TGTGCCAGCAGCTTAGGGACAGGGGGCTTAGATGAGCAGTTCTTC. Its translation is CASSLGTGGLDEQFF.

CDR3 DNA: TGTGCCAGCAGCCATCGGTACGAGCAGTACTTC. This encodes CASSHRYEQYF. The chain links TRBV28 to TRBJ2-7; no clear D. Per germline, CDR1 MDHEN and CDR2 SYDVKM. V was cut by 6 bases and J by 4 bases, with 7 bases left in between. The CDR3 extends over 11 amino acids. Together with reference TRBV28 and TRBJ2-7, the CDR3 gives the full variable domain: DVKVTQSSRYLVKRTGEKVFLECVQDMDHENMFWYRQDPGLGLRLIYFSYDVKMKEKGDIPEGYSVSREKKERFSLILESASTNQTSMYLCASSHRYEQYFGPGTRLTVT.